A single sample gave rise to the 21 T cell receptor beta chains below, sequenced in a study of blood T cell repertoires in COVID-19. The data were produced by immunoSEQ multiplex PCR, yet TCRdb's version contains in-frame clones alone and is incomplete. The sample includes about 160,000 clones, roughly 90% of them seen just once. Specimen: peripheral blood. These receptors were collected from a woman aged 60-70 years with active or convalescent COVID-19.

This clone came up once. For the CDR3, the DNA is TGTGCCAGCAGCCTCGGGGGAGGGATCAAAAACATTCAGTACTTC. Translated, it gives CASSLGGGIKNIQYF. The chain links TRBV14 to TRBJ2-4; 7 bases are a match to TRBD2. V was pared by 4 bases and J by 3 bases, with 6 bases of the junction left unmatched. CDR3 length: 15 amino acids. The germline CDR1 and CDR2 sequences are SGHDN and FVKESK.

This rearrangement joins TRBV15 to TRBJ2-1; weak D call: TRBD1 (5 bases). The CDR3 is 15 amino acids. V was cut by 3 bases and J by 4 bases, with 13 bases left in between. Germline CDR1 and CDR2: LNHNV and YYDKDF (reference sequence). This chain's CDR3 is CATSRPGQLYNEQFF. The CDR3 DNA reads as TGTGCCACCAGCAGGCCCGGACAACTTTACAATGAGCAGTTCTTC.

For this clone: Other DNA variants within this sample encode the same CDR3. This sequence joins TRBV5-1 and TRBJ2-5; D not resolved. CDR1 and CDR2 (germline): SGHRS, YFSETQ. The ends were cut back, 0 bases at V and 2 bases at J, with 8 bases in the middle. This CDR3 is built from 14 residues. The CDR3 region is CASSLVGGQETQYF. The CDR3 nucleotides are TGCGCCAGCAGCTTGGTAGGCGGACAAGAGACCCAGTACTTC.

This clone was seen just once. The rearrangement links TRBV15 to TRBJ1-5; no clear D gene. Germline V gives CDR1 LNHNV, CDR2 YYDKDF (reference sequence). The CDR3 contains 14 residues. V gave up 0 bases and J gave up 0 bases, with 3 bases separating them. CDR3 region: CATSRESSNQPQHF. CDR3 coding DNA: TGTGCCACCAGCAGAGAGAGTAGCAATCAGCCCCAGCATTTT.

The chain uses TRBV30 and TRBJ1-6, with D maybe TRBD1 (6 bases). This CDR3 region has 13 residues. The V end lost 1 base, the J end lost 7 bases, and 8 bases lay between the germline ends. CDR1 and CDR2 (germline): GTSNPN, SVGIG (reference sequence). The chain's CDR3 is CAWSGQENSPLHF. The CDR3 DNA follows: TGTGCCTGGAGTGGACAGGAAAATTCACCCCTCCACTTT.

Here the CDR3 DNA reads TGTGCCAGCAGTCTCTGGACAGGGTACAATCAGCCCCAGCATTTT. This codes for CASSLWTGYNQPQHF. The chain employs TRBV6-2 or TRBV6-3 and TRBJ1-5; TRBD1 matches at 8 bases. This CDR3 comprises 15 residues. The V gene end was trimmed by 5 bases and the J gene end by 3 bases; junction bases not matched to a gene: 6. Germline V lookup: CDR1 MNHEY, CDR2 SVGEGT.

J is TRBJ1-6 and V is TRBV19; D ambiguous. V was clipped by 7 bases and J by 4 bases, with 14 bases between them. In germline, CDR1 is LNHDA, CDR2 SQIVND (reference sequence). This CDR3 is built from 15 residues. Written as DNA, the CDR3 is TGTGCCAGTACCCGGGAGGGCGGTTATAATTCACCCCTCCACTTT. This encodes CASTREGGYNSPLHF.

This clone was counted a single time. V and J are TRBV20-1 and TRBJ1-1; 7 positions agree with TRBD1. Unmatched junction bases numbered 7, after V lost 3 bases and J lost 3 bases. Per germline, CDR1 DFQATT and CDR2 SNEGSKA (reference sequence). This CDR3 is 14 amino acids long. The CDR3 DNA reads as TGCAGTGCTAGTCCGACAGGGAGAGACACTGAAGCTTTCTTT. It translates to CSASPTGRDTEAFF.

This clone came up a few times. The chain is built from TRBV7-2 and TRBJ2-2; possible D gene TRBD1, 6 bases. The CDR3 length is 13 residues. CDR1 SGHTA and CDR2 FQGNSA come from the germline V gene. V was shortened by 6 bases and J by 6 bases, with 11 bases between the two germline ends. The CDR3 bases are TGTGCCAGCAGGACAGGATCCTCCGGGGAGCTGTTTTTT. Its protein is CASRTGSSGELFF. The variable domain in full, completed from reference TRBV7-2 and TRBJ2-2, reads GAGVSQSPSNKVTEKGKDVELRCDPISGHTALYWYRQSLGQGLEFLIYFQGNSAPDKSGLPSDRFSAERTGGSVSTLTIQRTQQEDSAVYLCASRTGSSGELFFGEGSRLTVL.

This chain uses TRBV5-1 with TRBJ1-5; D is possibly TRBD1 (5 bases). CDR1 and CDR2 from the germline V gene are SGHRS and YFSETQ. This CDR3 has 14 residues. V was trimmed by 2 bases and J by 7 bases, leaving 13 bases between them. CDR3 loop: CASSFVGGDQPQHF. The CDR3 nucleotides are TGCGCCAGCAGCTTTGTGGGGGGGGACCAGCCCCAGCATTTT.

The CDR3 DNA reads as TGTGCCAGCAGCCCCGAGGGTCCGTCCTTTGGGGGCTACACCTTC. Translating gives CASSPEGPSFGGYTF. The chain carries TRBV9 and TRBJ1-2; D gene ambiguous. Germline values: CDR1 SGDLS, CDR2 YYNGEE. This CDR3 spans 15 amino acids. The germline V and J ends were trimmed by 4 bases and 8 bases, with 21 bases remaining between them.

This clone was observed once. The CDR3 sequence: CASSVRQATNYGYTF. CDR3 DNA sequence: TGTGCCAGTAGTGTCCGACAGGCGACTAACTATGGCTACACCTTC. The chain carries TRBV19 and TRBJ1-2; a possible D gene is TRBD1 (6 bases). The ends were cut back, 5 bases at V and 0 bases at J, with 13 bases in the middle. CDR1 LNHDA and CDR2 SQIVND come from the germline V gene (reference sequence). CDR3 size: 15 residues.

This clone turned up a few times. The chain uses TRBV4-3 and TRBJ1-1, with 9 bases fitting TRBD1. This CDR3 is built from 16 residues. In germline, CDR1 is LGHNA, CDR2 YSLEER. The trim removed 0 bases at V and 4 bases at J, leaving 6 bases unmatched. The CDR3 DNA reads TGCGCCAGCAGCCAAGATTCCCAACAGGGGGCCACTGAAGCTTTCTTT. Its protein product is CASSQDSQQGATEAFF.

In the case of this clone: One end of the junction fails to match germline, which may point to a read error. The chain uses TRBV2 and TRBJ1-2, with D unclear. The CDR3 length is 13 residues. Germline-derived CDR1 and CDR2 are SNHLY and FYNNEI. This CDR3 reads CASSSVRDPLAAF. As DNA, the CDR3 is TGTGCCAGCAGTAGCGTGCGAGATCCGCTGGCCGCCTTC. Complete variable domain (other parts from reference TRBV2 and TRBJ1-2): EPEVTQTPSHQVTQMGQEVILRCVPISNHLYFYWYRQILGQKVEFLVSFYNNEISEKSEIFDDQFSVERPDGSNFTLKIRSTKLEDSAMYFCASSSVRDPLAAFGSGTRLTVV.

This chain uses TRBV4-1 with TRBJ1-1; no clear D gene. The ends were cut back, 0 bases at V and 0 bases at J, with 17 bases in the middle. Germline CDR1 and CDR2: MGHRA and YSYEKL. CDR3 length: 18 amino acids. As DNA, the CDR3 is TGCGCCAGCAGCCAAGACCAAACTCCAGGAAACTTGAACACTGAAGCTTTCTTT. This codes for CASSQDQTPGNLNTEAFF.

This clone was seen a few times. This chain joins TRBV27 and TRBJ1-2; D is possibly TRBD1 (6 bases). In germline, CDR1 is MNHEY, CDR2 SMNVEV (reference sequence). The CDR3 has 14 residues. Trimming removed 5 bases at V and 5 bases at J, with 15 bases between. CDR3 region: CASSAMGGGYGYTF. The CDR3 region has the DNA TGTGCCAGCAGTGCCATGGGAGGGGGATATGGCTACACCTTC.

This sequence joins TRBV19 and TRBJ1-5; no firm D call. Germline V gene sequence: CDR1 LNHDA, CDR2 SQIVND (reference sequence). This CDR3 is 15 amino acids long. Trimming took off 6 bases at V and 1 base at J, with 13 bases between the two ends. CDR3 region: CASSEDGKSNQPQHF. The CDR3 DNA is TGTGCCAGTAGCGAGGACGGGAAAAGCAATCAGCCCCAGCATTTT.

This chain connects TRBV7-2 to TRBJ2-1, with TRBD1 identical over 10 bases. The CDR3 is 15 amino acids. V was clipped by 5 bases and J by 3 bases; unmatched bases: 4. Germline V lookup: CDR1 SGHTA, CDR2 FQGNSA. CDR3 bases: TGTGCCAGCAGCCTTGGACAGGGGGACTACAATGAGCAGTTCTTC. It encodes CASSLGQGDYNEQFF.

CDR3: CASSPGGNQPQHF. In DNA, the CDR3 is TGCGCCAGCTCGCCGGGGGGCAATCAGCCCCAGCATTTT. The rearrangement joins TRBV10-2 to TRBJ1-5; D might be TRBD1 (5 bases). The CDR3 has 13 amino acids. From germline, CDR1 is WSHSY and CDR2 SAAADI. V was shortened by 8 bases and J by 2 bases, with 10 bases between the two germline ends.

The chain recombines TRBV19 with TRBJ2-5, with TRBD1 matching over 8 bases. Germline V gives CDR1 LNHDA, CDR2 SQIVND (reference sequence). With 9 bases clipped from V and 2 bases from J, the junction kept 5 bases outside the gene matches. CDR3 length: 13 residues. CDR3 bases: TGTGCCAGCTCGACAGGGGCTCAAGAGACCCAGTACTTC. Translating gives CASSTGAQETQYF.

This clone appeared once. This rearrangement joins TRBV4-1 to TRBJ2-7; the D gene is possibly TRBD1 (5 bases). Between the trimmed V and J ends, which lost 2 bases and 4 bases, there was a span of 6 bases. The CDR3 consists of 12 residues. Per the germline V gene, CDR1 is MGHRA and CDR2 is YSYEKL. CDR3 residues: CASSQQGYEQYF. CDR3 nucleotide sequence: TGCGCCAGCAGCCAACAGGGTTACGAGCAGTACTTC.